The clone carrying this T cell receptor beta chain has ten or more counts. Germline is not matched at one junction end, which may reflect a read error. TCRdb ran MiXCR on the 5' RACE reads and lists one entry per CDR3 protein. Here the sample spans 200,000 to 300,000 distinct CDR3 sequences, roughly 3.5% being singletons. These data originate in a study of T cells after yellow fever vaccination. This material consisted of PBMCs, taken 15 days after the yellow fever booster vaccination. The TCR comes from a man aged 18 to 30 who received the YFV17D yellow fever vaccine.

The chain's CDR3 is CASSPRDRTYNEQFF. Here the CDR3 DNA reads TGTGCCAGCAGCCCCCGGGACCGAACCTATAATGAGCAGTTCTTC. The chain carries TRBV9 and TRBJ2-1; D may correspond to TRBD1 or TRBD2 (5 bases each). The germline CDR1 and CDR2 sequences are SGDLS and YYNGEE. The CDR3 has 15 amino acids.